The 15 T cell receptor beta chains in this list originate from one sample, sequenced in a study of blood T cell repertoires in COVID-19. Data came from immunoSEQ multiplex PCR; TCRdb stores just in-frame clones and leaves some out. The data hold approximately 81,000 clones, with roughly 86% observed a single time. Sequenced material: peripheral blood. The source is a human donor in a cohort sampled during active COVID-19.

CDR3 coding DNA: TGTGCCAGCAGCCGGGACTTTAGCAATCAGCCCCAGCATTTT. It specifies CASSRDFSNQPQHF. The V call is TRBV6-6, the J call TRBJ1-5; a possible D gene is TRBD1 (5 bases). The CDR3 runs to 14 residues. Germline CDR1 reads MNHNY; CDR2 reads SVGAGI (reference sequence). V was clipped by 6 bases and J by 0 bases, with 9 bases between them.

The chain combines TRBV5-1 with TRBJ2-5; the D gene is possibly TRBD2 (6 bases). CDR1 is SGHRS, CDR2 YFSETQ, per germline. This CDR3 comprises 15 residues. V lost 1 base to trimming and J lost 4 bases, with 14 bases between them. CDR3 in DNA: TGCGCCAGCAGCTTGAGTGGCGGGAAGGGAGAGACCCAGTACTTC. Translated, it gives CASSLSGGKGETQYF.

The rearrangement links TRBV7-9 to TRBJ1-3; D not certain. CDR1 is SEHNR, CDR2 FQNEAQ, per germline (reference sequence). Trimming stripped 5 bases from V and 0 bases from J, with 14 bases between. The CDR3 is 16 residues long. The CDR3: CASSTGPGASGNTIYF. In nucleotides, the CDR3 is TGTGCCAGCAGCACCGGACCGGGAGCCTCTGGAAACACCATATATTTT.

This clone was picked up a small number of times. This sequence joins TRBV7-2 and TRBJ2-7; 8 nucleotides align to TRBD1. CDR3 size: 15 residues. V lost 1 base to trimming and J lost 2 bases; unmatched junction nucleotides: 4. Germline-derived CDR1 and CDR2 are SGHTA and FQGNSA. The CDR3 is CASSLVGQGPYEQYF. The CDR3 DNA is TGTGCCAGCAGCTTAGTTGGACAGGGCCCCTACGAGCAGTACTTC.

The rearrangement uses TRBV7-9 and TRBJ2-7, with TRBD1 matching over 7 bases. V gave up 5 bases and J gave up 0 bases; unmatched junction bases: 4. CDR1 and CDR2 (germline): SEHNR, FQNEAQ (reference sequence). This CDR3 has 14 amino acids. CDR3 sequence: CASSPTGVSYEQYF. The CDR3 DNA is TGTGCCAGCAGCCCAACAGGGGTCTCCTACGAGCAGTACTTC.

The chain recombines TRBV25-1 with TRBJ2-5; TRBD2 matches 13 bases. Trimming took 4 bases from V and 4 from J; bases not matched to a gene: 6. Germline values: CDR1 MGHDK, CDR2 SYGVNS. CDR3 size: 16 residues. The CDR3 nucleotides are TGTGCCAGCAGTGCCCCACTAGCGGGGGGGCGAGAGACCCAGTACTTC. This gives the protein CASSAPLAGGRETQYF.

The chain is built from TRBV7-9 and TRBJ1-1; D is perhaps TRBD1 (5 bases). The V end lost 1 base, the J end lost 0 bases, and 12 bases lay between the germline ends. The CDR3 has 16 residues. Germline V gene sequence: CDR1 SEHNR, CDR2 FQNEAQ (reference sequence). CDR3 in DNA: TGTGCCAGCAGCTTAGGAGTGACAGTCCTGAACACTGAAGCTTTCTTT. Amino acid sequence: CASSLGVTVLNTEAFF. Full variable domain (missing parts from reference TRBV7-9 and TRBJ1-1): DTGVSQNPRHKITKRGQNVTFRCDPISEHNRLYWYRQTLGQGPEFLTYFQNEAQLEKSRLLSDRFSAERPKGSFSTLEIQRTEQGDSAMYLCASSLGVTVLNTEAFFGQGTRLTVV.

The chain combines TRBV7-8 with TRBJ2-5; D remains unclear. Trimming left V 5 bases short and J 2 bases short, with 12 bases between. This CDR3 is built from 14 residues. Germline V gives CDR1 SGHVS, CDR2 FQNEAQ. The CDR3 spells CASSPLLYQETQYF. DNA of the CDR3: TGTGCCAGCAGCCCACTCCTCTATCAAGAGACCCAGTACTTC.

A few counts support this clone. The gene calls are TRBV18 and TRBJ1-1; D gene uncertain. Trimming took off 2 bases at V and 3 bases at J, with 4 bases between the two ends. The germline CDR1 and CDR2 sequences are KGHSH and LQKENI. The CDR3 is 12 amino acids. In DNA form, the CDR3 reads TGTGCCAGCTCACCAATAGACACTGAAGCTTTCTTT. It encodes CASSPIDTEAFF.

The chain has TRBV3-1 (or the pseudogene TRBV3-2) and TRBJ1-1; weak D call: TRBD1 (6 bases). CDR3 length: 16 residues. The V and J ends lost 3 bases and 0 bases respectively, with 14 bases between them. Per the germline V gene, CDR1 is LGHDT and CDR2 is YNNKEL (reference sequence). DNA for the CDR3: TGTGCCAGCAGCCACGGGCAGGGGAGAGTGAACACTGAAGCTTTCTTT. Its translation: CASSHGQGRVNTEAFF.

V usage is TRBV18 and J usage is TRBJ2-7; the match to TRBD1 covers 9 bases. The CDR3 spans 14 residues. The V gene's germline CDR1 is KGHSH and CDR2 LQKENI. With 5 bases clipped from V and 3 bases from J, the junction kept 5 bases outside the gene matches. CDR3 coding DNA: TGTGCCAGCTCATCCCGGGACAGGGACTACGAGCAGTACTTC. It translates to CASSSRDRDYEQYF.

The chain employs TRBV3-1 (or the pseudogene TRBV3-2) and TRBJ1-5; TRBD1 is a possible D gene (6 bases). Germline CDR1 and CDR2: LGHDT and YNNKEL (reference sequence). The CDR3 totals 14 residues. Trimming pared 4 bases from V and 1 base from J, leaving 8 bases between. DNA for the CDR3: TGTGCCAGCAGCCCAACAGGGAGCAATCAGCCCCAGCATTTT. Its translation is CASSPTGSNQPQHF.

The chain is built from TRBV5-1 and TRBJ2-7; 7 bases align to TRBD1. This CDR3 region has 15 residues. The J segment lost 0 bases and the V segment lost 3 bases, leaving 6 bases of the junction unmatched. CDR1 and CDR2 (germline): SGHRS, YFSETQ. This CDR3 reads CASSWDSLSSYEQYF. In DNA, the CDR3 is TGCGCCAGCAGCTGGGACAGTCTAAGCTCCTACGAGCAGTACTTC.

This chain joins TRBV29-1 and TRBJ1-2; 7 bases are shared with TRBD1. Looked up from germline, CDR1 is SQVTM and CDR2 is ANQGSEA. CDR3 length: 17 residues. After removal of 7 bases from V and 6 bases from J, the junction contained 23 bases not matched to a gene. The CDR3 DNA is TGCAGCGCCAGTGTTGACAGGGATGCCCGTCGCACTGATGGCTACACCTTC. Translating it yields CSASVDRDARRTDGYTF.

This chain joins TRBV6-5 and TRBJ1-1; 7 bases map to TRBD1. This CDR3 comprises 15 residues. Germline V CDR1 and CDR2: MNHEY, SVGAGI. Germline trimming cut 7 bases from V and 5 bases from J; bases unmatched to any gene: 13. Here the CDR3 reads CASTNAHTGDTEAFF. DNA of the CDR3: TGTGCCAGCACGAACGCTCATACAGGGGATACTGAAGCTTTCTTT.